This entry lists 30 T cell receptor beta chains sequenced from one sample in a study of T cells after posttransplantation cyclophosphamide. Libraries were prepared by immunoSEQ multiplex PCR; TCRdb keeps only in-frame clonotypes and omits some of them. The data show 66,000 or so clones, approximately 92% seen once. Source material: PBMCs. These receptors came from a woman aged 25 to 39 in good health and a related stem cell transplant donor.

This chain joins TRBV18 and TRBJ2-5; 7 nucleotides align to TRBD1. With V trimmed by 2 bases and J by 5 bases, 5 bases remained unmatched. CDR1 KGHSH and CDR2 LQKENI come from the germline V gene. The CDR3 is 14 amino acids. As DNA, the CDR3 is TGTGCCAGCTCACCAAGACAGGGTCTGGAGACCCAGTACTTC. Translated, it gives CASSPRQGLETQYF.

This clone has just one count. The gene calls are TRBV4-3 and TRBJ2-7; the match to TRBD1 covers 7 bases. The CDR3 contains 14 residues. V gave up 1 base and J gave up 2 bases; unmatched junction bases: 2. From germline, CDR1 is LGHNA and CDR2 YSLEER. CDR3 in amino acids: CASSQGQGAYEQYF. As DNA, the CDR3 is TGCGCCAGCAGCCAAGGACAGGGAGCCTACGAGCAGTACTTC.

This clone was recorded once. V is TRBV19 and J is TRBJ1-4; 7 nucleotides line up with TRBD1. The germline CDR1 and CDR2 sequences are LNHDA and SQIVND (reference sequence). V dropped 6 bases and J dropped 7; count of bases not matched to a gene: 11. This CDR3 spans 15 amino acids. CDR3 DNA: TGTGCCAGTAGACCGACAGGGCTCTCTGGTGAAAAACTGTTTTTT. Translated: CASRPTGLSGEKLFF.

This clone has just a few counts. V and J are TRBV6-6 and TRBJ1-2; D is unclear. CDR1 and CDR2 from the germline V gene are MNHNY and SVGAGI (reference sequence). Trimming pared 6 bases from V and 2 bases from J, leaving 10 bases between. The CDR3 has 13 amino acids. The CDR3 DNA reads as TGTGCCAGCAGAACTGACGGGAACTATGGCTACACCTTC. Encoded protein: CASRTDGNYGYTF.

Written as DNA, the CDR3 is TGCGCCAGCAGCCAAGGACAGGGACCCCTAGGCCCGAACACCGGGGAGCTGTTTTTT. Encoded protein: CASSQGQGPLGPNTGELFF. V is TRBV4-1 and J is TRBJ2-2; 7 bases fit TRBD1. Germline V gives CDR1 MGHRA, CDR2 YSYEKL. The CDR3 is 19 residues long. V lost 1 base and J lost 0; bases outside the gene matches: 11.

The rearrangement links TRBV5-1 to TRBJ2-2; a possible D gene is TRBD1 (6 bases). Germline V CDR1 and CDR2: SGHRS, YFSETQ. The CDR3 runs to 15 residues. V lost 0 bases, J lost 6 bases, and 12 bases lay in between. CDR3 loop: CASSLEGHKSGELFF. The DNA of the CDR3 is TGCGCCAGCAGCTTGGAGGGACACAAATCCGGGGAGCTGTTTTTT.

The chain uses TRBV5-1 and TRBJ2-3; 7 positions match TRBD2. Germline V gene data show CDR1 as SGHRS and CDR2 as YFSETQ. CDR3 length: 14 amino acids. Losses at the gene ends were 3 bases for V and 4 bases for J; bases not matched to a gene: 5. For the CDR3, the DNA is TGCGCCAGCAGCTCGGTGGGGGGGGCAGATACGCAGTATTTT. Its protein is CASSSVGGADTQYF.

The chain uses TRBV7-2 and TRBJ2-1; the match to TRBD2 covers 9 bases. The length of the CDR3 is 16 residues. Trimming cost V 5 bases and J 2 bases; bases outside gene matches: 7. CDR1 and CDR2 from the germline V gene are SGHTA and FQGNSA. The CDR3 loop reads CASSPPGLAPYNEQFF. For the CDR3, the DNA is TGTGCCAGCAGCCCACCGGGACTAGCTCCCTACAATGAGCAGTTCTTC.

The genes are TRBV5-1 and TRBJ1-1, with D unresolved. V was cut by 0 bases and J by 2 bases, with 5 bases left in between. Germline V gives CDR1 SGHRS, CDR2 YFSETQ. CDR3 length equals 13 residues. CDR3 bases: TGCGCCAGCAGCTTGGCCTACAACACTGAAGCTTTCTTT. Translation: CASSLAYNTEAFF.

V usage is TRBV5-1 and J usage is TRBJ2-2; D uncertain. The CDR3 loop spans 13 amino acids. V lost 4 bases, J lost 4 bases, and 8 bases lay in between. CDR1 and CDR2 from the germline V gene are SGHRS and YFSETQ. CDR3 protein: CASSPALTGELFF. CDR3 sequence (DNA): TGCGCCAGCAGCCCGGCACTCACCGGGGAGCTGTTTTTT.

The chain employs TRBV6-6 and TRBJ1-1, with D possibly TRBD1 on 6 matching bases. The germline gives CDR1 MNHNY, CDR2 SVGAGI (reference sequence). Trimming took 6 bases from V and 3 from J, leaving 14 bases between them. The CDR3 covers 14 residues. CDR3 DNA sequence: TGTGCCAGCAGCTACAGGGCAGGTGACACTGAAGCTTTCTTT. Translating gives CASSYRAGDTEAFF.

V usage is TRBV28 and J usage is TRBJ1-4; 7 bases are shared with TRBD1. With V trimmed by 2 bases and J by 7 bases, 4 bases remained unmatched. CDR3 size: 14 residues. The germline gives CDR1 MDHEN, CDR2 SYDVKM. CDR3 nucleotide sequence: TGTGCCAGCAGTTTAGTTCAGGGGGGTGAAAAACTGTTTTTT. Its protein product is CASSLVQGGEKLFF.

The chain couples TRBV4-3 to TRBJ2-1, with TRBD2 as a possible D gene (6 bases). V dropped 4 bases and J dropped 3 bases, with 13 bases sitting between them. The CDR3 sequence is 15 residues long. Germline V gives CDR1 LGHNA, CDR2 YSLEER. The CDR3 sequence is CASSPGLQLYNEQFF. CDR3 in DNA: TGCGCCAGCAGCCCGGGACTTCAACTCTACAATGAGCAGTTCTTC.

On this clone: At the DNA level, this CDR3 is encoded by other sequences in the same sample as well. V and J are TRBV5-8 and TRBJ1-5; D is perhaps TRBD1 (5 bases). The V gene lost 5 bases and the J gene lost 7 bases, with 22 bases spanning the gap. Germline V gives CDR1 SGHTS, CDR2 YDEGEE. The CDR3 has 16 amino acids. The CDR3 here is CASSWPPGGDSQPQHF. The CDR3 DNA is TGTGCCAGCAGTTGGCCGCCGGGGGGGGATAGCCAGCCCCAGCATTTT.

The chain has TRBV6-5 and TRBJ1-4; tentative D call: TRBD1 (5 bases). Germline CDR1 and CDR2: MNHEY and SVGAGI. This CDR3 comprises 15 residues. V gave up 4 bases and J gave up 3 bases, with 12 bases separating them. The CDR3 DNA is TGTGCCAGCAGTTTTACGACAGTTCCTAATGAAAAACTGTTTTTT. Translation: CASSFTTVPNEKLFF.

The V gene is TRBV19, the J gene TRBJ2-3; 10 bases align to TRBD2. Per the germline V gene, CDR1 is LNHDA and CDR2 is SQIVND (reference sequence). J lost 7 bases, V lost 6 bases, and 7 bases had no gene match. There are 14 residues in the CDR3. CDR3 sequence reads: CASRISGGMNTQYF. CDR3 nucleotide sequence: TGTGCCAGTAGAATTAGCGGGGGGATGAATACGCAGTATTTT.

V usage is TRBV7-9 and J usage is TRBJ2-1; TRBD2 aligns across 8 bases. V lost 8 bases, J lost 4 bases, and 10 bases stayed unmatched. CDR1 is SEHNR and CDR2 is FQNEAQ in the germline V gene (reference sequence). CDR3 length equals 15 residues. The CDR3 spells CASGSHSGAYNEQFF. CDR3 in DNA: TGTGCCAGCGGTTCGCATAGCGGGGCTTACAATGAGCAGTTCTTC. The full variable domain, with the rest looked up from reference TRBV7-9 and TRBJ2-1, is DTGVSQNPRHKITKRGQNVTFRCDPISEHNRLYWYRQTLGQGPEFLTYFQNEAQLEKSRLLSDRFSAERPKGSFSTLEIQRTEQGDSAMYLCASGSHSGAYNEQFFGPGTRLTVL.

The chain has TRBV7-2 and TRBJ1-4; D possibly corresponds to TRBD1 (5 bases). Germline V CDR1 and CDR2: SGHTA, FQGNSA. The CDR3 contains 14 residues. V lost 5 bases and J 8 bases, leaving 15 bases between the germline ends. CDR3 coding DNA: TGTGCCAGCAGCCTGGCGGGGGATGGGGAAAAACTGTTTTTT. The encoded protein is CASSLAGDGEKLFF.

V is TRBV7-2 and J is TRBJ1-1; D perhaps matches TRBD1 (6 bases). V was shortened by 2 bases and J by 6 bases, with 16 bases between the two germline ends. CDR1 SGHTA and CDR2 FQGNSA come from the germline V gene. This CDR3 has 15 amino acids. The CDR3 region has the DNA TGTGCCAGCAGCTTATATCGGGGGGCGGGGGCTGAAGCTTTCTTT. This codes for CASSLYRGAGAEAFF.

The CDR3 loop reads CASSPNSAGGFEKLFF. CDR3 sequence (DNA): TGTGCCAGCAGCCCGAATTCGGCGGGGGGCTTCGAAAAACTGTTTTTT. V is TRBV7-2 and J is TRBJ1-4; possible D gene TRBD1, 6 bases. Germline CDR1 reads SGHTA; CDR2 reads FQGNSA. The CDR3 is 16 amino acids. Trimming pared 5 bases from V and 8 bases from J, leaving 21 bases between.

This clone was detected once. The gene calls are TRBV11-2 and TRBJ2-7; D ambiguous. Trimming pared 2 bases from V and 2 bases from J, leaving 10 bases between. The V gene's germline CDR1 is SGHAT and CDR2 FQNNGV. This CDR3 has 14 residues. This CDR3 reads CASSLRTAPYEQYF. In nucleotides, the CDR3 is TGTGCCAGCAGCTTAAGGACCGCACCCTACGAGCAGTACTTC.

V gene TRBV25-1 combines with J gene TRBJ2-5; a possible D gene is TRBD2 (6 bases). The CDR3 has 15 amino acids. From germline, CDR1 is MGHDK and CDR2 SYGVNS. The ends were cut back, 3 bases at V and 3 bases at J, with 14 bases in the middle. The chain's CDR3 is CASSEAGRTEETQYF. Here the CDR3 DNA reads TGTGCCAGCAGTGAGGCGGGACGGACTGAAGAGACCCAGTACTTC.

This clone came up once. CDR3 DNA sequence: TGTGCCAGCAGCGTCATTGCGGGCAGGGAGGACACCGGGGAGCTGTTTTTT. It yields the protein CASSVIAGREDTGELFF. V usage is TRBV5-6 and J usage is TRBJ2-2; the D gene is possibly TRBD2 (6 bases). The CDR3 spans 17 residues. Germline CDR1 and CDR2: SGHDT and YYEEEE. V was clipped by 4 bases and J by 3 bases, with 19 bases between them.

The genes are TRBV5-1 and TRBJ1-4; perhaps TRBD1 as D (6 bases). This CDR3 contains 14 residues. Trimming left V 7 bases short and J 8 bases short, with 18 bases between. Germline CDR1 is SGHRS and CDR2 is YFSETQ. The CDR3 here is CASSPLQGREKLFF. DNA for the CDR3: TGCGCCAGCTCACCACTCCAGGGGAGGGAAAAACTGTTTTTT.

V and J are TRBV15 and TRBJ1-5; D is unclear. With 0 bases removed from V and 4 bases from J, the gap between germline ends came to 13 bases. The CDR3 covers 16 residues. CDR1 is LNHNV and CDR2 is YYDKDF in the germline V gene (reference sequence). This chain's CDR3 is CATSRDQGPGNQPQHF. DNA for the CDR3: TGTGCCACCAGCAGAGATCAAGGACCGGGGAATCAGCCCCAGCATTTT.

The chain carries TRBV7-6 and TRBJ1-2; 9 bases fit TRBD1. The CDR3 has 15 residues. Germline assignment: CDR1 SGHVS and CDR2 FNYEAQ. Germline trimming cut 5 bases from V and 4 bases from J; bases unmatched to any gene: 8. The CDR3 reads CASSPRTGDGYGYTF. The DNA for the CDR3 is TGTGCCAGCAGCCCGAGGACAGGGGATGGCTATGGCTACACCTTC. Full variable domain (rest looked up from reference TRBV7-6 and TRBJ1-2): GAGVSQSPRYKVTKRGQDVALRCDPISGHVSLYWYRQALGQGPEFLTYFNYEAQQDKSGLPNDRFSAERPEGSISTLTIQRTEQRDSAMYRCASSPRTGDGYGYTFGSGTRLTVV.

The chain links TRBV10-3 to TRBJ1-1, with 8 bases lining up with TRBD1. Germline CDR1 is ENHRY and CDR2 is SYGVKD. The trim removed 6 bases at V and 1 base at J, leaving 4 bases unmatched. CDR3 length: 14 residues. The CDR3 reads CAIREGQENTEAFF. CDR3 DNA: TGTGCCATCAGGGAGGGACAGGAGAACACTGAAGCTTTCTTT.

The rearrangement uses TRBV6-1 and TRBJ2-5, with a possible D match to TRBD2 (6 bases). This CDR3 is 14 amino acids long. V lost 6 bases to trimming and J lost 1 base, with 12 bases between them. Germline CDR1 and CDR2: MNHNS and SASEGT. The CDR3 region is CASRSSVLQETQYF. In DNA form, the CDR3 reads TGTGCCAGCAGGTCTAGCGTACTCCAAGAGACCCAGTACTTC.

V and J are TRBV18 and TRBJ1-1; the D gene is possibly TRBD1 (5 bases). Per the germline V gene, CDR1 is KGHSH and CDR2 is LQKENI. This CDR3 comprises 14 residues. V was cut by 3 bases and J by 4 bases, with 12 bases left in between. CDR3: CASSPNRGSTEAFF. CDR3 nucleotides: TGTGCCAGCTCACCCAACCGGGGGAGCACTGAAGCTTTCTTT.

This clone appeared once. The chain has TRBV7-2 and TRBJ2-4; D remains unclear. The CDR3 is made up of 14 amino acids. Germline V gives CDR1 SGHTA, CDR2 FQGNSA. V gave up 5 bases and J gave up 11 bases, with 19 bases separating them. CDR3 in amino acids: CASSQALGHRVQYF. The CDR3 DNA sequence: TGTGCCAGCAGCCAAGCGCTCGGTCACCGGGTTCAGTACTTC.